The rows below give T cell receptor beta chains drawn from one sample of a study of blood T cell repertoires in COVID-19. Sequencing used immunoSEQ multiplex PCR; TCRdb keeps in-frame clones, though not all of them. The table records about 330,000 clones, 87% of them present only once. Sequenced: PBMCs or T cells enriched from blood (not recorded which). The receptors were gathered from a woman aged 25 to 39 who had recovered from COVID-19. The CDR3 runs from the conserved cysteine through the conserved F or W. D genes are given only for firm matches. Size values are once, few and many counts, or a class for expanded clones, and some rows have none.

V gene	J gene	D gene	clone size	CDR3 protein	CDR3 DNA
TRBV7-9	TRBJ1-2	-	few	CASSLPLAGEGYTF	TGTGCCAGCAGCTTACCTTTGGCAGGGGAAGGCTACACCTTC
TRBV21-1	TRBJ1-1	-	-	CASSISEAFF	TGTGCCAGCAGCATATCTGAAGCTTTCTTT
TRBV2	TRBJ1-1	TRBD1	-	CASRGGQGMGDTEAFF	TGTGCCAGCAGGGGAGGACAGGGGATGGGGGACACTGAAGCTTTCTTT
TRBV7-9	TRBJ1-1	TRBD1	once	CASSPELMGQVYTEAFF	TGTGCCAGCAGCCCCGAGCTGATGGGACAGGTCTACACTGAAGCTTTCTTT
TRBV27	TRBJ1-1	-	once	CASSFLGGTEAFF	TGTGCCAGCAGTTTCTTAGGAGGCACTGAAGCTTTCTTT
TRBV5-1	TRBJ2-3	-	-	CASSLQQFDTDTQYF	TGCGCCAGCAGCTTGCAACAGTTCGACACAGATACGCAGTATTTT
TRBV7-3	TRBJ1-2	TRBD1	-	CASSLRGQAGGPYGYTF	TGTGCCAGCAGCTTAAGAGGTCAGGCAGGGGGCCCCTATGGCTACACCTTC
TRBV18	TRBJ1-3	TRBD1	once	CASSPLVSQGTSGNTIYF	TGTGCCAGCTCACCCCTCGTCTCACAGGGGACCTCTGGAAACACCATATATTTT
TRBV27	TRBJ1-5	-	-	CASSFGASNQPQHF	TGTGCCAGCAGTTTTGGGGCGTCCAATCAGCCCCAGCATTTT
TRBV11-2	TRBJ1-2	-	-	CASSSTGTTYGYTF	TGTGCCAGCAGCTCCACCGGGACAACCTATGGCTACACCTTC
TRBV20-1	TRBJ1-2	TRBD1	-	CSARERTGTTF	TGCAGTGCTAGAGAAAGGACAGGGACGACCTTC
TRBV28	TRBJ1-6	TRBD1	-	CASTLETGTGVNSPLHF	TGTGCCAGCACCTTAGAGACCGGGACAGGGGTTAATTCACCCCTCCACTTT
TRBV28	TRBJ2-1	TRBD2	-	CASSFPPGGPHNEQFF	TGTGCCAGCAGTTTTCCCCCGGGGGGGCCCCACAATGAGCAGTTCTTC
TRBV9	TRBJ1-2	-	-	CASSPRRWTEGGGYTF	TGTGCCAGCAGCCCCCGAAGGTGGACGGAAGGGGGTGGCTACACCTTC
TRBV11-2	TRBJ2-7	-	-	CASSLVLDTTYEQYF	TGTGCCAGCAGCTTAGTGCTGGACACTACCTACGAGCAGTACTTC
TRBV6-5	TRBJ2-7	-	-	CASNDGGPYEQYF	TGTGCCAGCAACGACGGGGGGCCCTACGAGCAGTACTTC
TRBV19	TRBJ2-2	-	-	CASTWTANTGELFF	TGTGCCAGTACCTGGACAGCGAACACCGGGGAGCTGTTTTTT
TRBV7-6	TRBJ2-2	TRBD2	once	CASRLGLAGPGELFF	TGTGCCAGCAGACTGGGACTAGCGGGGCCCGGGGAGCTGTTTTTT
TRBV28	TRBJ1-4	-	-	CASKEGAATNEKLFF	TGTGCCAGCAAGGAGGGAGCGGCAACTAATGAAAAACTGTTTTTT
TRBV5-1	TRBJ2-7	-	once	CASSLAASRDYTEQYF	TGCGCCAGCAGCTTGGCCGCGTCACGGGATTACACCGAGCAGTACTTC
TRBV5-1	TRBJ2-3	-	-	CASSLYGARRGTDTQYF	TGCGCCAGCAGCCTCTATGGGGCAAGGCGTGGCACAGATACGCAGTATTTT
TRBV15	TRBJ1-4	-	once	CATSTGQPEKLFF	TGTGCCACCAGCACCGGACAGCCTGAAAAACTGTTTTTT
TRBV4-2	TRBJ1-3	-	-	CASSQPTGLYSGNTIYF	TGTGCCAGCAGCCAACCTACGGGACTTTACTCTGGAAACACCATATATTTT
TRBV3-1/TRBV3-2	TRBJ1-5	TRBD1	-	CASSNRGDQPQHF	TGTGCCAGCAGCAACAGGGGTGATCAGCCCCAGCATTTT
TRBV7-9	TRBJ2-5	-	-	CASSFIGHGGTQKETQYF	TGTGCCAGCAGCTTCATTGGCCATGGAGGGACGCAGAAAGAGACCCAGTACTTC
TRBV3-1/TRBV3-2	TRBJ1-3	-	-	CASSQDRGRSGNTIYF	TGTGCCAGCAGCCAAGATCGGGGGAGGTCTGGAAACACCATATATTTT
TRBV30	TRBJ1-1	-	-	CAWRGSRVNPNTEAFF	TGTGCCTGGCGTGGGTCCAGGGTCAACCCGAACACTGAAGCTTTCTTT
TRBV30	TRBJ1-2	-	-	CAWSVLGQDGYTF	TGTGCCTGGAGTGTACTAGGGCAGGATGGCTACACCTTC
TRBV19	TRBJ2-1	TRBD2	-	CASSIFAGVPENEQFF	TGTGCCAGTAGTATTTTCGCGGGGGTCCCGGAGAATGAGCAGTTCTTC
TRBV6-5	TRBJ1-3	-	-	CASSYAGSGNTIYF	TGTGCCAGCAGTTACGCCGGTTCTGGAAACACCATATATTTT
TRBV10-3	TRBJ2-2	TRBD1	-	CATGTGGTGELFF	TGTGCCACCGGGACAGGGGGCACCGGGGAGCTGTTTTTT
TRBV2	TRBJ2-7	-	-	CASSERQYSYEQYF	TGTGCCAGCAGTGAGAGACAGTATTCCTACGAGCAGTACTTC
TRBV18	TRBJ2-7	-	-	CASSPPGGTGGNVEQYF	TGTGCCAGCTCACCACCGGGGGGAACAGGCGGGAACGTGGAGCAGTACTTC
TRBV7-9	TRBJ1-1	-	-	CASSLRGEAFF	TGTGCCAGCAGCTTAAGGGGTGAAGCTTTCTTT
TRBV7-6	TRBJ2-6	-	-	CASSSPRASGANVLTF	TGTGCCAGCAGCTCCCCCAGGGCCTCTGGGGCCAACGTCCTGACTTTC
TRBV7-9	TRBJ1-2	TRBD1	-	CASSLGDSYVYGYTF	TGTGCCAGCAGCTTAGGGGACAGTTATGTCTATGGCTACACCTTC
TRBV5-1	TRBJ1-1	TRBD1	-	CASSFGDSRSNTEAFF	TGCGCCAGCAGCTTCGGGGACAGCCGATCGAACACTGAAGCTTTCTTT
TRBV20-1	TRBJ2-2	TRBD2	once	CSASFSGGADTGELFF	TGCAGTGCTAGTTTTAGCGGGGGGGCAGACACCGGGGAGCTGTTTTTT
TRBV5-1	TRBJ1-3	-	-	CASSSGRGGPSGNTIYF	TGCGCCAGCAGTTCCGGTAGAGGTGGCCCCTCTGGAAACACCATATATTTT
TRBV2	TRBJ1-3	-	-	CASSERGGPSGNTIYF	TGTGCCAGCAGTGAAAGAGGGGGACCCTCTGGAAACACCATATATTTT
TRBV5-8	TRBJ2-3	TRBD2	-	CASSPKVGRFAGGPADTQYF	TGTGCCAGCAGCCCAAAAGTCGGGCGGTTCGCGGGGGGGCCCGCAGATACGCAGTATTTT
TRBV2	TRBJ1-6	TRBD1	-	CASRWTGGYYNSPLHF	TGTGCCAGCAGATGGACAGGGGGTTACTATAATTCACCCCTCCACTTT
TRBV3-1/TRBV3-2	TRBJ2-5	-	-	CASSPGPGGTQYF	TGTGCCAGCAGCCCTGGACCCGGGGGGACCCAGTACTTC
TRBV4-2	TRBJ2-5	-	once	CASSQEDRRATQYF	TGTGCCAGCAGCCAGGAGGACCGGCGGGCGACCCAGTACTTC
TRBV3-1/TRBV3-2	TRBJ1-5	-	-	CASSQDRGGNQPQHF	TGTGCCAGCAGCCAAGATCGGGGGGGCAATCAGCCCCAGCATTTT
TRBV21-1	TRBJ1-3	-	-	CASSIELQGGNTIYF	TGTGCCAGCAGTATTGAGCTACAGGGCGGAAACACCATATATTTT
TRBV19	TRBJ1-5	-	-	CASSPRVRQPQHF	TGTGCCAGTAGCCCCAGGGTCCGTCAGCCCCAGCATTTT
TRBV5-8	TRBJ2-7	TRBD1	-	CASSRTGTAYEQYF	TGTGCCAGCAGCAGAACCGGGACAGCCTACGAGCAGTACTTC
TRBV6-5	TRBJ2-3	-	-	CASSWTRVATDTQYF	TGTGCCAGCAGTTGGACACGCGTCGCCACAGATACGCAGTATTTT
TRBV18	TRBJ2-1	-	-	CASSQGIDNEQFF	TGTGCCAGCTCACAGGGGATCGACAATGAGCAGTTCTTC